Described below is a single T cell receptor beta chain sequence and its context. The sample originates from a study of long-term antiretroviral therapy in people with HIV. The CDR3 loop spans 13 amino acids. Germline V gene sequence: CDR1 SGHTA, CDR2 FQGNSA. Trimming took off 5 bases at V and 4 bases at J, with 11 bases between the two ends. Survey level was the resolution at which the v3.0 immunoSEQ assay ran. The table came from immunoSEQ multiplex PCR; TCRdb's copy has only in-frame clones and leaves some out. This sample yields roughly 39,000 clones, of which approximately 86% are seen a single time; 3% to 5% belongs to the top ten. Cryopreserved PBMC, at roughly 1-11 million per sample, were present before DNA extraction.

This material consisted of unsorted PBMCs, taken just before starting antiretroviral therapy. The chain carries TRBV7-2 and TRBJ1-1, with D perhaps TRBD1 (6 bases). This TCR derives from a woman between 18 and 29 years old with HIV. CDR3 nucleotides: TGTGCCAGCAGCCCAAGAGGGGGCACTGAAGCTTTCTTT. It encodes CASSPRGGTEAFF.